The 24 T cell receptor beta chains presented below share a single source sample, sequenced in a study of cytomegalovirus exposure and HLA in healthy donors. Use of 60 Vbeta and 13 Jbeta primers characterized the PCR. Some clones are missing from TCRdb's copy, which holds only in-frame ones; the method was immunoSEQ multiplex PCR. This sample yields more than 95,000 clones, of which more than 70% are seen a single time; about 16% belongs to the top ten. What was sequenced was PBMCs. The source of these receptors is a man in his fifties or sixties in good health and CMV-seropositive.

The gene calls are TRBV7-6 and TRBJ2-2, with 9 positions matching TRBD2. V dropped 4 bases and J dropped 0; count of bases not matched to a gene: 6. The CDR3 extends over 17 amino acids. CDR1 is SGHVS and CDR2 is FNYEAQ in the germline V gene. This chain's CDR3 is CASSWTGTSSNTGELFF. CDR3 sequence (DNA): TGTGCCAGCAGCTGGACCGGGACTAGCTCGAACACCGGGGAGCTGTTTTTT. Full variable domain (rest looked up from reference TRBV7-6 and TRBJ2-2): GAGVSQSPRYKVTKRGQDVALRCDPISGHVSLYWYRQALGQGPEFLTYFNYEAQQDKSGLPNDRFSAERPEGSISTLTIQRTEQRDSAMYRCASSWTGTSSNTGELFFGEGSRLTVL.

This rearrangement joins TRBV6-4 to TRBJ2-7; TRBD1 matches at 11 bases. This CDR3 contains 15 residues. Losses at the gene ends were 6 bases for V and 3 bases for J; bases not matched to a gene: 7. Germline CDR1 is MRHNA and CDR2 is SNTAGT. For the CDR3, the DNA is TGTGCCAGCAGCGCCGGGACAGGGGGAAACTACGAGCAGTACTTC. Translating it yields CASSAGTGGNYEQYF.

This clone was observed once. Here the CDR3 DNA reads TGTCCCCAGGGAGGGGGACTAGCGGGAGAGGAGGCCGGGGAGCTGTTTTTT. Translation gives CPQGGGLAGEEAGELFF. J is TRBJ2-2 and V is TRBV19, with 14 bases that match TRBD2. The germline CDR1 and CDR2 sequences are LNHDA and SQIVND (reference sequence). This CDR3 has 17 residues.

V is TRBV7-9 and J is TRBJ2-5; 7 positions agree with TRBD2. This CDR3 comprises 14 residues. Germline-derived CDR1 and CDR2 are SEHNR and FQNEAQ (reference sequence). Unmatched junction bases numbered 3, after V lost 3 bases and J lost 2 bases. The CDR3 here is CASSFGGIQETQYF. CDR3 coding DNA: TGTGCCAGCAGCTTCGGGGGGATACAAGAGACCCAGTACTTC.

The rearrangement uses TRBV9 and TRBJ2-5; 12 bases are a match to TRBD2. The CDR3 spans 16 residues. CDR1 and CDR2 from the germline V gene are SGDLS and YYNGEE. The J segment lost 5 bases and the V segment lost 0 bases, leaving 5 bases of the junction unmatched. CDR3 protein: CASSVGLAGDLETQYF. CDR3 coding DNA: TGTGCCAGCAGCGTAGGACTAGCGGGGGATCTGGAGACCCAGTACTTC.

This clone was observed a single time. CDR3 nucleotides: TGTGCCAGCAGTTTCGTAGCGGGGCGCCCCGGGGAGTACTTC. Protein: CASSFVAGRPGEYF. This chain links TRBV28 with TRBJ2-7; TRBD2 matches 8 bases. Trimming took 3 bases from V and 11 from J; bases not matched to a gene: 12. Germline V gene lookup returns CDR1 MDHEN and CDR2 SYDVKM. The CDR3 loop spans 14 amino acids.

The CDR3 reads CASRSGQGGTEAFF. The DNA for the CDR3 is TGTGCCAGCAGGTCGGGACAGGGGGGGACTGAAGCTTTCTTT. This rearrangement joins TRBV6-5 to TRBJ1-1, with 11 bases fitting TRBD1. V lost 6 bases and J lost 5; bases outside the gene matches: 5. Germline lookup yields CDR1 MNHEY and CDR2 SVGAGI. The CDR3 totals 14 residues.

This clone was observed a few times. The V and J genes are TRBV27 and TRBJ2-7, with 15 bases identical to TRBD2. This CDR3 region has 15 residues. Germline CDR1 is MNHEY and CDR2 is SMNVEV (reference sequence). The V gene end was trimmed by 7 bases and the J gene end by 7 bases; junction bases not matched to a gene: 8. Written as DNA, the CDR3 is TGTGCCAGCAAGATTCCGGGACTAGCGGGAGGAGAGCAGTACTTC. The encoded protein is CASKIPGLAGGEQYF.

The chain recombines TRBV5-1 with TRBJ2-5; 8 nucleotides line up with TRBD1. Per germline, CDR1 SGHRS and CDR2 YFSETQ. With V trimmed by 5 bases and J by 4 bases, 10 bases remained unmatched. CDR3 length equals 15 residues. The CDR3 spells CASSFAQGVGETQYF. The CDR3 bases are TGCGCCAGCAGTTTTGCACAGGGGGTGGGAGAGACCCAGTACTTC.

The rearrangement links TRBV4-1 to TRBJ2-7, with TRBD1 matching 7 bases. V gave up 4 bases and J gave up 3 bases; unmatched junction bases: 9. The V gene's germline CDR1 is MGHRA and CDR2 YSYEKL. This CDR3 has 15 residues. The CDR3 protein is CASSPTGTAIYEQYF. The CDR3 coding sequence is TGCGCCAGCAGCCCAACCGGGACAGCCATCTACGAGCAGTACTTC.

A single count supports this clone. The CDR3 spells CASSASGSRNEKLFF. Written as DNA, the CDR3 is TGTGCCAGCAGCGCTTCCGGGTCCCGTAATGAAAAACTGTTTTTT. The chain links TRBV5-8 to TRBJ1-4; D call uncertain. The ends were cut back, 4 bases at V and 4 bases at J, with 14 bases in the middle. The CDR3 consists of 15 residues. The germline CDR1 and CDR2 sequences are SGHTS and YDEGEE.

The chain links TRBV7-9 to TRBJ2-7, with 8 bases matching TRBD2. Germline trimming cut 5 bases from V and 4 bases from J; bases unmatched to any gene: 7. The CDR3 runs 14 residues. Germline lookup yields CDR1 SEHNR and CDR2 FQNEAQ (reference sequence). CDR3 protein: CASSIRGGVYEQYF. In DNA form, the CDR3 reads TGTGCCAGCAGCATCCGGGGGGGGGTATACGAGCAGTACTTC.

About this clone: Its ends do not fully match the called genes, so a read error is possible. The rearrangement joins TRBV7-2 to TRBJ1-2; D not resolved. This CDR3 region has 13 residues. Germline loops: CDR1 SGHTA, CDR2 FQGNSA. This CDR3 is CASSYDQYYGYPF. The CDR3 DNA reads TGTGCCAGCAGCTACGACCAGTACTATGGCTACCCCTTC.

This chain joins TRBV9 and TRBJ2-1, with TRBD1 identical over 8 bases. Germline CDR1 is SGDLS and CDR2 is YYNGEE. V lost 0 bases, J lost 6 bases, and 8 bases stayed unmatched. The CDR3 covers 16 residues. CDR3 region: CASSVVGTGGLNEQFF. CDR3 sequence (DNA): TGTGCCAGCAGCGTAGTAGGAACAGGGGGACTCAATGAGCAGTTCTTC.

The CDR3 reads CASGGGNQGGDTQYF. The CDR3 DNA reads TGTGCCAGCGGCGGGGGGAACCAAGGGGGAGATACGCAGTATTTT. This sequence joins TRBV6-1 and TRBJ2-3; the match to TRBD2 covers 8 bases. V was pared by 8 bases and J by 5 bases, with 12 bases of the junction left unmatched. The length of the CDR3 is 15 residues. CDR1 and CDR2 (germline): MNHNS, SASEGT.

The rearrangement links TRBV13 to TRBJ1-1; D possibly corresponds to TRBD1 (5 bases). Germline CDR1 is PRHDT and CDR2 is FYEKMQ (reference sequence). Trimming took 1 base from V and 4 from J, leaving 10 bases between them. There are 14 residues in the CDR3. CDR3 amino acids: CASSLAGLGTEAFF. CDR3 DNA sequence: TGTGCCAGCAGCTTAGCAGGGTTGGGCACTGAAGCTTTCTTT.

This chain uses TRBV19 with TRBJ2-6, with D perhaps matching TRBD2 (6 bases). V lost 4 bases and J 2 bases, leaving 12 bases between the germline ends. CDR1 is LNHDA and CDR2 is SQIVND in the germline V gene (reference sequence). This CDR3 has 16 residues. The CDR3 loop reads CASSRAGSPGANVLTF. CDR3 bases: TGTGCCAGTAGTAGGGCGGGATCTCCTGGGGCCAACGTCCTGACTTTC.

The chain is built from TRBV19 and TRBJ1-5; TRBD1 aligns across 8 bases. The V and J ends lost 5 bases and 0 bases, in that order; junction bases with no gene match: 6. From germline, CDR1 is LNHDA and CDR2 SQIVND (reference sequence). The CDR3 spans 16 residues. CDR3 region: CASSANRGNSNQPQHF. In nucleotides, the CDR3 is TGTGCCAGTAGTGCCAACAGGGGGAATAGCAATCAGCCCCAGCATTTT.

V gene TRBV7-2 combines with J gene TRBJ2-6, with 7 positions matching TRBD1. V lost 3 bases and J lost 0; bases outside the gene matches: 2. Germline lookup yields CDR1 SGHTA and CDR2 FQGNSA. The CDR3 consists of 16 residues. In nucleotides, the CDR3 is TGTGCCAGCAGCTTGGGACAGAGCTCTGGGGCCAACGTCCTGACTTTC. This gives the protein CASSLGQSSGANVLTF.

V gene TRBV5-1 combines with J gene TRBJ1-2, with D unclear. Between the trimmed V and J ends, which lost 2 bases and 0 bases, there was a span of 17 bases. Germline CDR1 SGHRS, CDR2 YFSETQ. The CDR3 is 17 amino acids. This CDR3 reads CASSLAGLLGTNYGYTF. The CDR3 region has the DNA TGCGCCAGCAGCTTAGCGGGGTTATTGGGAACTAACTATGGCTACACCTTC.

This sequence joins TRBV19 and TRBJ1-2; D is uncertain. V was cut by 5 bases and J by 6 bases, with 19 bases left in between. CDR1 and CDR2 from the germline V gene are LNHDA and SQIVND (reference sequence). The CDR3 consists of 15 residues. CDR3 amino acids: CASSQRRISLDGYTF. CDR3 DNA: TGTGCCAGTAGTCAGCGACGGATCTCTCTGGATGGCTACACCTTC. The whole variable domain, remainder taken from reference TRBV19 and TRBJ1-2, is DGGITQSPKYLFRKEGQNVTLSCEQNLNHDAMYWYRQDPGQGLRLIYYSQIVNDFQKGDIAEGYSVSREKKESFPLTVTSAQKNPTAFYLCASSQRRISLDGYTFGSGTRLTVV.

CDR3 DNA: TGCGCCAGCAGCCACGTGGGGCTACCAGATACGCAGTATTTT. This encodes CASSHVGLPDTQYF. This chain joins TRBV4-3 and TRBJ2-3, with a weak D call TRBD1 (5 bases). The CDR3 is made up of 14 amino acids. V was pared by 3 bases and J by 4 bases, with 11 bases between. The germline gives CDR1 LGHNA, CDR2 YSLEER.

The chain joins TRBV28 to TRBJ1-5; a weak D match, TRBD1 (5 bases). The germline V gene has CDR1 MDHEN and CDR2 SYDVKM. Trimming removed 7 bases from V and 0 bases from J, with 16 bases in between. This CDR3 has 16 amino acids. CDR3 protein: CASTPRGGYSNQPQHF. DNA of the CDR3: TGTGCCAGCACCCCTAGGGGCGGATATAGCAATCAGCCCCAGCATTTT.

The rearrangement links TRBV11-2 to TRBJ1-2, with a possible D match to TRBD1 (5 bases). This CDR3 has 16 residues. Germline CDR1 and CDR2: SGHAT and FQNNGV. V was clipped by 1 base and J by 3 bases, with 15 bases between them. In nucleotides, the CDR3 is TGTGCCAGCAGCTTAGGCCCCACGACAGCCTACTATGGCTACACCTTC. It is translated as CASSLGPTTAYYGYTF.